The clone carrying this TCR beta chain was counted at least ten times. Its antigen is undetermined. Germline values: CDR1 KGHDR, CDR2 SFDVKD. The CDR3 covers 15 residues. Trimming stripped 4 bases from V and 4 bases from J, with 12 bases between. Amplified TCR beta CDR3 regions derived from RNA transcripts. Carried out on the TCR CDR3, a first-round RT-PCR used the HTBI primer set. TCRdb reprocessed the multiplex PCR reads via MiXCR and lists one record per CDR3 protein. The data contain fewer than 450,000 distinct CDR3 sequences, around 20% of them singletons. This record comes from a study of T cells in Graves' hyperthyroidism and ophthalmopathy. Study-wide results and caveats: From stable hyperthyroidism, ophthalmopathy was separated by a 13 V-J model.

Patients with ophthalmopathy all had a Clinical Activity Score of at least 3, a NOSPECS grade of at least 4 and duration under 3 months. Patients having uncontrolled infection, another autoimmune disease, pregnancy or lactation were not included. Clinicians diagnosed patients from clinical symptoms, serum thyroxine and TRAb, thyroid ultrasound and orbital computed tomography. The sequencing input was blood. The source of this sequence is a man younger than 35 with Graves' ophthalmopathy. The chain couples TRBV24-1 to TRBJ1-4, with D perhaps TRBD1 (5 bases). CDR3 DNA sequence: TGTGCCACCAGTGACGGGGCCGACTTTAATGAAAAACTGTTTTTT. Its protein product is CATSDGADFNEKLFF.